This T cell receptor (beta chain) comes out of a study of blood T cells in healthy people across ages. Then a second PCR, running roughly 6 to 11 cycles, was carried out with a sample-barcoded 5' primer and a J-beta primer mix. TCRdb fed the 5' RACE reads into MiXCR, producing one record per CDR3 protein. The sample shows around 1,500,000 distinct CDR3 sequences, 28% of them seen only once. This clonotype appeared many times. The CDR3 totals 16 residues. V gave up 5 bases and J gave up 0 bases; unmatched junction bases: 4. Germline V lookup: CDR1 MNHEY, CDR2 SVGAGI. The origin of this receptor is a woman aged 25 to 39 in good health. The rearrangement joins TRBV6-5 to TRBJ2-1; TRBD2 matches 10 bases. Input material: blood. This CDR3 reads CASSPKRGGSYNEQFF. CDR3 nucleotide sequence: TGTGCCAGCAGTCCAAAGCGGGGGGGCTCCTACAATGAGCAGTTCTTC.